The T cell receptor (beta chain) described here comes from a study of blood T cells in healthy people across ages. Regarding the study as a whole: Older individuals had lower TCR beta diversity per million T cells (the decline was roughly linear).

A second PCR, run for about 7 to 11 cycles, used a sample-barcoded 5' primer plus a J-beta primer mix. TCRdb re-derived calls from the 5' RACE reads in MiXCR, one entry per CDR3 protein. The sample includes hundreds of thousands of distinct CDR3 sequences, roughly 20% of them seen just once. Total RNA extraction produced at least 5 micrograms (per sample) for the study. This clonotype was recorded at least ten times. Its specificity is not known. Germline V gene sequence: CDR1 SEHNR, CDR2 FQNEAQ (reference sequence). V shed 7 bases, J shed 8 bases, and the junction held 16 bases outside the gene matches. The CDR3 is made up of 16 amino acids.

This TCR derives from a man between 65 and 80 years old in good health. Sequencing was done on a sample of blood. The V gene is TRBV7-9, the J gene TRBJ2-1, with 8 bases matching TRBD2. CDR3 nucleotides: TGTGCCAGCACCCCACCCCAGGCTAGCGGGTCGGATGAGCAGTTCTTC. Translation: CASTPPQASGSDEQFF. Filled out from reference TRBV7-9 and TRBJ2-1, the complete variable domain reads DTGVSQNPRHKITKRGQNVTFRCDPISEHNRLYWYRQTLGQGPEFLTYFQNEAQLEKSRLLSDRFSAERPKGSFSTLEIQRTEQGDSAMYLCASTPPQASGSDEQFFGPGTRLTVL.